The T cell receptor (beta chain) described here comes from a study of low-dose radiotherapy and immunotherapy resistance in tumors. TRAV- and TRBV-specific primers primed first-strand cDNA, covering alpha and beta chains. It was with a constant-region primer and a V-primer adapter that TCRs were amplified over roughly 19 PCR cycles. TCRdb redid the calling of the reads with MiXCR, one entry per CDR3 protein. The sample records under 90,000 distinct CDR3 sequences, less than 40% being singletons. Worth noting for this clonotype: A far larger clone differs by one base, so this is likely a read error.

The sample's time point: before trial treatment. Along with nivolumab and ipilimumab, donors received aspirin, low-dose cyclophosphamide and low-dose radiotherapy. The patients who were eligible all carried advanced solid tumors that lacked tumor-infiltrating lymphocytes, meaning the tumors were TIL-negative. The input for sequencing was PBMCs, taken before treatment. The sequence derives from a female donor with ovarian cancer.

CDR3 amino acids: CASSYSTSGANVQTF. The DNA for the CDR3 is TGTGCCAGCAGTTACTCTACCTCTGGGGCCAACGTCCAGACTTTC. The V call is TRBV6-5, the J call TRBJ2-6, with D perhaps matching TRBD1 (5 bases). The CDR3 is 15 amino acids. Germline V gene data show CDR1 as MNHEY and CDR2 as SVGAGI.